In its sample, the clone carrying this T cell receptor beta chain was seen a few times. The V gene end was trimmed by 3 bases and the J gene end by 4 bases; junction bases not matched to a gene: 7. CDR3 length: 15 residues. Germline lookup yields CDR1 SGHTA and CDR2 FQGNSA. This sample was taken from a study of beta chain features in type 1 diabetes. Every bit of the isolated RNA underwent reverse transcription, so sequencing read expressed TCRB transcripts. Libraries were prepared by immunoSEQ multiplex PCR; TCRdb keeps only in-frame clonotypes and omits some of them. This sample has roughly 230,000 clones, with 9.6% found just once.

The V and J genes are TRBV7-2 and TRBJ1-2; TRBD1 agrees at 8 bases. The sequenced sample was naive CD4+ T cells from blood. The receptor was isolated from a woman between 18 and 29 years old in good health. The CDR3 region is CASSFPDRVVYGYTF. CDR3 DNA sequence: TGTGCCAGCAGCTTTCCGGACAGGGTCGTCTATGGCTACACCTTC.